Many counts were recorded for the clone carrying this TCR beta chain. These data belong to a study of spatial heterogeneity in lung cancer. Time point defined: sample taken at primary tumor resection. V was clipped by 3 bases and J by 0 bases; unmatched bases: 5. The CDR3 totals 16 residues. Per germline, CDR1 SGDLS and CDR2 YYNGEE. MiXCR, applied by TCRdb to the 5' RACE reads, yields one record per CDR3 protein. This sample has roughly 25,000 distinct CDR3 sequences, with around 4.6% found just once. The sequence was obtained from a male donor with early-stage non-small cell lung cancer. The sequenced sample was PBMCs, obtained at surgery. The chain combines TRBV9 with TRBJ1-4; 7 bases align to TRBD1. This chain's CDR3 is CASSGNRGTTNEKLFF. The DNA of the CDR3 is TGTGCCAGCAGCGGGAACAGGGGAACAACTAATGAAAAACTGTTTTTT.